A selection of T cell receptor beta chains follows, all from one sample in a study of blood T cell repertoires in COVID-19. Sequencing used immunoSEQ multiplex PCR; TCRdb keeps in-frame clones, though not all of them. The data hold approximately 90,000 clones, with 88% observed a single time. Sequenced input: peripheral blood. Receptor source: a man aged 60 to 75 with acute or convalescent COVID-19. CDR3s include the opening cysteine and the closing phenylalanine or tryptophan. Fields, in order: D gene, clone size, V gene, J gene, CDR3 DNA, CDR3 protein. D genes are given only for firm matches. The size of a clone is reported for some rows only, either as once, few or many, or as a class for expanded clones.

TRBD2	once	TRBV6-2/TRBV6-3	TRBJ2-4	TGTGCCAGCAGCCCCGGGACTAGCGGGGGATCACTAGCCAAAAACATTCAGTACTTC	CASSPGTSGGSLAKNIQYF
TRBD1	-	TRBV27	TRBJ1-2	TGTGCCACCAAACCCACCGGGACAGGACCTTCTAACTATGGCTACACCTTC	CATKPTGTGPSNYGYTF
TRBD2	once	TRBV25-1	TRBJ2-1	TGTGCCAGCAGTCCCACGCGGGGGGGCAGAATCAATGAGCAGTTCTTC	CASSPTRGGRINEQFF
TRBD1	-	TRBV5-1	TRBJ1-6	TGCGCCAGCAGCTTGGGGACAGGGGCGTATTCACCCCTCCACTTT	CASSLGTGAYSPLHF
-	-	TRBV3-1/TRBV3-2	TRBJ2-5	TGTGCCAGCAGCCAAGGTACTTGGGGGGTAGAGACCCAGTACTTC	CASSQGTWGVETQYF
-	-	TRBV6-5	TRBJ1-5	TGTGCCAGCAGCAGGGATAGCAATCAGCCCCAGCATTTT	CASSRDSNQPQHF
-	-	TRBV4-2	TRBJ1-1	TGTGCCAGCAGCCAAGGGCCCGGGGGGAACACTGAAGCTTTCTTT	CASSQGPGGNTEAFF
-	-	TRBV19	TRBJ1-5	TGTGCCAGTAGTGCCAGGGTTGGGGATCAGCCCCAGCATTTT	CASSARVGDQPQHF
-	-	TRBV12-3/TRBV12-4	TRBJ2-7	TGTGCCAGCAGTTTAGACCGTAGTGAGCAGTACTTC	CASSLDRSEQYF
-	-	TRBV10-2	TRBJ2-1	TGCGCCAGCAGTGAGGAGGGGGGGCCTGTCAAGTTGTTCTTC	CASSEEGGPVKLFF
-	-	TRBV11-1	TRBJ1-6	TGTGCCAGCAGCTTATTAGCAGATTCACCCCTCCACTTT	CASSLLADSPLHF
-	once	TRBV11-3	TRBJ1-3	TGTGCCAGCAGCTTAGATGTACTCAAGAGCTCTGGAAACACCATATATTTT	CASSLDVLKSSGNTIYF
-	few	TRBV15	TRBJ2-1	TGTGCCACCAATCCATACAATGAGCAGTTCTTC	CATNPYNEQFF
TRBD1	-	TRBV27	TRBJ2-5	TGTGCCAGCAGTTCCCCCTCCAGGACAGGGTTTCGGGAGACCCAGTACTTC	CASSSPSRTGFRETQYF
TRBD1	-	TRBV7-3	TRBJ1-5	TGTGCCAGCAGCCTGGGACAGGGACGGCCCCAGCATTTT	CASSLGQGRPQHF
TRBD1	once	TRBV24-1	TRBJ2-1	TGTGCCACCAGTGATCGCGACAGGGGAGTTGACAATGAGCAGTTCTTC	CATSDRDRGVDNEQFF
TRBD2	-	TRBV10-3	TRBJ2-1	TGTGCCACAGCTAGCGGGGAGTACAATGAGCAGTTCTTC	CATASGEYNEQFF
TRBD1	-	TRBV5-1	TRBJ1-1	TGCGCCAGCAACATCGACAGGGTGACTGAAGCTTTCTTT	CASNIDRVTEAFF
-	-	TRBV10-1	TRBJ2-2	TGCGCCAGCAGGGACAGCAACACCGGGGAGCTGTTTTTT	CASRDSNTGELFF
TRBD1	-	TRBV11-1	TRBJ1-5	TGTGCCAGCAGCCGAGACCCGACAGGGTCGCCCCAGCATTTT	CASSRDPTGSPQHF
-	-	TRBV5-4	TRBJ2-7	TGTGCCAGCAGCTTGCGGGACACCCTTTCCTACGAGCAGTACTTC	CASSLRDTLSYEQYF
-	-	TRBV6-5	TRBJ2-7	TGTGCCAGCAGCCCGGGACATCCTCTGGAGCAGTACTTC	CASSPGHPLEQYF
TRBD2	-	TRBV28	TRBJ2-1	TGTGCCAGCAGTATAGCGGGGGACCCTCTCTACAATGAGCAGTTCTTC	CASSIAGDPLYNEQFF
-	-	TRBV27	TRBJ2-7	TGTGCCAGCAGTTTGCGGGGTAGAGCACCCTACGAGCAGTACTTC	CASSLRGRAPYEQYF
TRBD1	-	TRBV27	TRBJ2-5	TGTGCCAGCATGAGACAGGGGCCTAAAGAGACCCAGTACTTC	CASMRQGPKETQYF
-	-	TRBV5-1	TRBJ2-1	TGCGCCAGCAGCCTCCCGGCGGCGGGGTCCAGGGATGAGCAGTTCTTC	CASSLPAAGSRDEQFF
-	-	TRBV27	TRBJ1-2	TGTGCCAGCAGTGATCTCCCAGGGAAGAGCTATGGCTACACCTTC	CASSDLPGKSYGYTF
TRBD2	few	TRBV28	TRBJ2-1	TGTGCCAGCAGTTCGTTAGCGGGAGGGTTTTACAATGAGCAGTTCTTC	CASSSLAGGFYNEQFF
TRBD2	-	TRBV27	TRBJ2-1	TGTGCCAGCAGTTTAGGCCCATTGAGCGGGGGGCGCTACAATGAGCAGTTCTTC	CASSLGPLSGGRYNEQFF
-	-	TRBV7-3	TRBJ2-3	TGTGCCAGCAGCCCCGGGGTTACAGATACGCAGTATTTT	CASSPGVTDTQYF
TRBD1	-	TRBV14	TRBJ2-2	TGTGCCAGCAGACACACAGGGGTTAGCGGGGAGCTGTTTTTT	CASRHTGVSGELFF
TRBD1	-	TRBV2	TRBJ2-2	TGTGCCAGCAGCGCAGGGGGTCGCACCGGGGAGCTGTTTTTT	CASSAGGRTGELFF
TRBD1	-	TRBV19	TRBJ1-5	TGTGCCAGCTCCGGGACAGGAGGCAATCAGCCCCAGCATTTT	CASSGTGGNQPQHF
TRBD1	-	TRBV2	TRBJ1-5	TGTGCCAGCAGACGGGGACAGGGAGAGGGCCAGCCCCAGCATTTT	CASRRGQGEGQPQHF
-	once	TRBV29-1	TRBJ2-2	TGCAGCGTTGAGAGCGAGAACACCGGGGAGCTGTTTTTT	CSVESENTGELFF
TRBD2	-	TRBV4-2	TRBJ2-4	TGTGCCAGCAGCCCCGGGGTAGCGGGAGAGGTGGCCAAAAACATTCAGTACTTC	CASSPGVAGEVAKNIQYF
-	-	TRBV11-1	TRBJ2-6	TGTGCCAGCAGCTTGGGGGGCTCTGGGGCCAACGTCCTGACTTTC	CASSLGGSGANVLTF
TRBD1	-	TRBV28	TRBJ1-2	TGTGCCAGCAGTTTAAATAGGGACAGGGCCTATGGCTACACCTTC	CASSLNRDRAYGYTF
-	-	TRBV15	TRBJ1-5	TGTGCCACCAGCCAACTAAATATGGGTCAGCCCCAGCATTTT	CATSQLNMGQPQHF
-	-	TRBV7-8	TRBJ2-7	TGTGCCAGCAGCTCTCTGACAGCCAGCTACGAGCAGTACTTC	CASSSLTASYEQYF
TRBD1	-	TRBV10-1	TRBJ1-6	TGCGCCAGCAGTCCGACAGGGAGAAATTCACCCCTCCACTTT	CASSPTGRNSPLHF
-	-	TRBV3-1/TRBV3-2	TRBJ1-5	TGTGCCAGCAGCCAAGCTCAGGGTGTCGGCAATCAGCCCCAGCATTTT	CASSQAQGVGNQPQHF
-	-	TRBV29-1	TRBJ1-1	TGCAGCGTTGTACTTAGGGAGTACACTGAAGCTTTCTTT	CSVVLREYTEAFF
-	-	TRBV7-9	TRBJ2-7	TGTGCCAGCAGCCCGAGGATGGAATCCGAGCAGTACTTC	CASSPRMESEQYF
TRBD2	-	TRBV28	TRBJ2-3	TGTGCCAGCAGTGAAACTAGCGGGGGGGCCGGGACGCAGTATTTT	CASSETSGGAGTQYF
-	once	TRBV28	TRBJ1-5	TGTGCCACCGCTATAGTGGGCAATCAGCCCCAGCATTTT	CATAIVGNQPQHF
TRBD2	-	TRBV5-1	TRBJ2-1	TGCGCCAGCAGCTTGACTAGCGGGAGATATGAGCAGTTCTTC	CASSLTSGRYEQFF
-	-	TRBV11-2	TRBJ2-6	TGTGCCAGCAGCTTAGTGGTCAGCTCTGGGGCCAACGTCCTGACTTTC	CASSLVVSSGANVLTF
-	-	TRBV6-1	TRBJ2-4	TGTGCCAGCAGTGAGGTCCAGGGCACTCATAACAAAAACATTCAGTACTTC	CASSEVQGTHNKNIQYF
-	-	TRBV9	TRBJ1-1	TGTGCCAGCAGCGTAGTTGCACAGAACACTGAAGCTTTCTTT	CASSVVAQNTEAFF
-	-	TRBV28	TRBJ1-6	TGTGCCAGCAAAGGGAGCTCCTATAATTCACCCCTCCACTTT	CASKGSSYNSPLHF
TRBD1	once	TRBV2	TRBJ1-5	TGTGCCAGCAGTGCAACAGGGGGCAATCAGCCCCAGCATTTT	CASSATGGNQPQHF
-	-	TRBV5-1	TRBJ2-2	TGCGCCAGCAGAAATCAGGGGACCGGGGAGCTGTTTTTT	CASRNQGTGELFF
TRBD1	-	TRBV5-5	TRBJ1-4	TGTGCCAGCAGCACAAGACCGGGACAGGAGAATGAAAAACTGTTTTTT	CASSTRPGQENEKLFF
-	-	TRBV7-8	TRBJ2-3	TGTGCCAGCAGCTTAGTCCCTAGCACAGATACGCAGTATTTT	CASSLVPSTDTQYF
-	-	TRBV12-5	TRBJ2-1	TGTGCTAGTGGTCGCGGCGATGGACTGCTTAATGAGCAGTTCTTC	CASGRGDGLLNEQFF
-	-	TRBV27	TRBJ1-1	TGTGCCAGCAGTTTTTTCGGAGTTCAGGGGATTAACACTGAAGCTTTCTTT	CASSFFGVQGINTEAFF
-	-	TRBV19	TRBJ2-5	TGTGCCAGTAGGACAGGTCAAGAGACCCAGTACTTC	CASRTGQETQYF
-	-	TRBV6-6	TRBJ1-1	TGTGCCAGCAGTTACTCTAGGGGGTTAGGAACTGAAGCTTTCTTT	CASSYSRGLGTEAFF